The entry that follows covers one TCR beta chain sequence. This entry comes from a study of T cell responses to AZD1222 COVID-19 vaccine. After removal of 4 bases from V and 10 bases from J, the junction contained 8 bases not matched to a gene. The CDR3 sequence is 15 residues long. Germline values: CDR1 SGHDN, CDR2 FVKESK. Sequencing used immunoSEQ multiplex PCR; TCRdb keeps in-frame clones, though not all of them. The repertoire holds roughly 170,000 clones, with roughly 93% as singletons. This sample comprised peripheral blood, obtained on day 0 of AZD1222 vaccination. This chain uses TRBV14 with TRBJ2-1; 12 bases line up with TRBD1. The TCR comes from an adult in good health. CDR3 nucleotide sequence: TGTGCCAGCAGCCTATTGGGACAGGGGGCTTGGGAGCAGTTCTTC. Translation gives CASSLLGQGAWEQFF.